This T cell receptor beta chain originates from a study of T cells in Graves' hyperthyroidism and ophthalmopathy. Regarding the study as a whole: The model forecast ophthalmopathy, anticipating it by a median around 6.5 months before onset. Most expanded thyroid clonotypes above 0.001 recurred in blood.

Between the trimmed V and J ends, which lost 5 bases and 9 bases, there was a span of 14 bases. The CDR3 sequence is 13 residues long. Germline V gene lookup returns CDR1 MNHNS and CDR2 SASEGT. This clonotype was counted a few times. Its specificity is not known. Template material for amplifying TCR beta CDR3 regions consisted of RNA transcripts. Using the HTBI primer set, a first-round RT-PCR was run on the TCR CDR3. TCRdb recomputed calls from the multiplex PCR reads with MiXCR, one row per CDR3 protein. The sample carries 700,000 or so distinct CDR3 sequences, about 15% recorded once. Exclusion of a patient resulted from uncontrolled infection, other autoimmune disease, pregnancy or lactation. Diagnostic assessment was based on clinical symptoms, serum thyroxine and TRAb, thyroid ultrasound and orbital computed tomography.

The sequenced material came from blood. This receptor was taken from a woman aged 45-65 years with Graves' ophthalmopathy. The genes are TRBV6-1 and TRBJ1-5; D is ambiguous. The CDR3 region is CASSTNPGGPQHF. The CDR3 DNA follows: TGTGCCAGCAGTACCAACCCCGGCGGGCCCCAGCATTTT.